These 26 T cell receptor beta chains were all obtained from the same sample, sequenced in a study of metastatic and nonmetastatic thyroid tumors. TCRdb re-processed the PCR reads through MiXCR. The table has around 8,700 clones, 26% seen once; the top ten hold about 6.3%. Before thyroid surgery, none of the patients had received any treatment. Sequencing used adjacent normal tissue. The origin of the receptors is a female donor with papillary thyroid cancer or a benign thyroid nodule (not recorded which). Some clones in this sample may be carry-over from other donors' samples.

This clone came up many times. J is TRBJ2-6 and V is TRBV6-1; the D gene is possibly TRBD1 (6 bases). Germline values: CDR1 MNHNS, CDR2 SASEGT. Trimming took off 2 bases at V and 4 bases at J, with 18 bases between the two ends. The length of the CDR3 is 18 residues. The CDR3 here is CASSELRTVLSGANVLTF. The CDR3 coding sequence is TGTGCCAGCAGTGAACTCCGGACAGTTTTATCCGGGGCCAACGTCCTGACTTTC.

This clone showed up many times. This sequence joins TRBV20-1 and TRBJ1-2, with D perhaps TRBD1 (5 bases). Germline CDR1 reads DFQATT; CDR2 reads SNEGSKA (reference sequence). Trimming removed 1 base from V and 2 bases from J, with 11 bases in between. This CDR3 spans 14 amino acids. CDR3: CSARAEGRNYGYTF. The CDR3, as DNA: TGCAGTGCTAGAGCTGAGGGGCGCAACTATGGCTACACCTTC.

In this sample, this clone turned up a few times. This chain uses TRBV7-9 with TRBJ1-2; 7 bases line up with TRBD1. Trimming took 5 bases from V and 6 from J; bases not matched to a gene: 9. The CDR3 consists of 14 residues. CDR1 is SEHNR and CDR2 is FQNEAQ in the germline V gene (reference sequence). The CDR3 region is CASSQRQGLNGYTF. CDR3 bases: TGTGCCAGCAGCCAAAGACAGGGACTTAATGGCTACACCTTC.

Comment on this clone: A read error may account for a junction end that differs from germline. The rearrangement uses TRBV15 and TRBJ2-7; D remains ambiguous. Per the germline V gene, CDR1 is LNHNV and CDR2 is YYDKDF (reference sequence). This CDR3 is 15 amino acids long. The CDR3 region is CATSRDRMSGYDQYF. CDR3 coding DNA: TGTGCCACCAGCAGAGATAGGATGTCCGGCTACGACCAGTACTTC.

This clone has a single count. J is TRBJ1-1 and V is TRBV11-1; a weak D match, TRBD1 (6 bases). Germline CDR1 SGHAT, CDR2 FQDESV (reference sequence). V was trimmed by 5 bases and J by 4 bases, leaving 14 bases between them. The CDR3 is made up of 14 amino acids. The CDR3 is CASSGSQGGTEAFF. CDR3 DNA sequence: TGTGCCAGCAGCGGCTCACAGGGTGGCACTGAAGCTTTCTTT.

This clone was recorded only once. No conserved phenylalanine or tryptophan is present at the end of the CDR3, so a read error is the likely explanation. This chain connects TRBV28 to TRBJ2-5, with D maybe TRBD1 (8 bases). The CDR3 consists of 12 residues. CDR1 and CDR2 from the germline V gene are MDHEN and SYDVKM. The CDR3 reads CARTTGGETQYL. In DNA, the CDR3 is TGTGCCAGAACTACAGGGGGGGAGACGCAGTACTTA.

There are many counts of this clone. The V call is TRBV20-1, the J call TRBJ1-3; D is unresolved. In germline, CDR1 is DFQATT, CDR2 SNEGSKA (reference sequence). This CDR3 comprises 13 residues. The V gene lost 4 bases and the J gene lost 4 bases, with 11 bases spanning the gap. The CDR3 DNA sequence: TGCAGTGCTAAGGCCGGGCGGGGAAACACCATATATTTT. Translation: CSAKAGRGNTIYF.

This clone was seen a handful of times. CDR3 bases: TGTGCCAGTAGTCCCCGACTAGCGGGAGAAGATACGCAGTATTTT. It codes for CASSPRLAGEDTQYF. The rearrangement joins TRBV19 to TRBJ2-3; TRBD2 agrees at 12 bases. V shed 5 bases and J 5 bases; nucleotides not matched to a gene: 5. The CDR3 has 15 amino acids. The germline CDR1 and CDR2 sequences are LNHDA and SQIVND (reference sequence).

The chain couples TRBV5-1 to TRBJ1-6; D ambiguous. V dropped 1 base and J dropped 8 bases, with 13 bases sitting between them. Germline CDR1 reads SGHRS; CDR2 reads YFSETQ. This CDR3 region has 15 residues. The CDR3 loop reads CASSLIEAGDSPLHF. CDR3 nucleotide sequence: TGCGCCAGCAGCTTGATTGAGGCAGGTGATTCACCCCTCCACTTT.

As for this clone: The junction departs from germline at one end; a sequencing error may be responsible. V and J are TRBV7-3 and TRBJ2-1, with 11 nucleotides matching TRBD2. The CDR3 is made up of 15 amino acids. Looked up from germline, CDR1 is SGHTA and CDR2 is FQGTGA. CDR3 sequence (DNA): TGTGTCAGCAGCTCTGTCGGGACTAGCGGAGGTGAGCAGTTCTTC. Protein: CVSSSVGTSGGEQFF.

The chain links TRBV12-3 or TRBV12-4 to TRBJ2-2, with TRBD2 identical over 9 bases. This CDR3 comprises 15 residues. V lost 3 bases to trimming and J lost 8 bases; unmatched junction nucleotides: 7. In DNA form, the CDR3 reads TGTGCCAGCAGTTTCCAGCGGGGGGCGGTGGGGGAGCTGTTTTTT. This sequence encodes CASSFQRGAVGELFF.

The V call is TRBV19, the J call TRBJ2-2, with D maybe TRBD2 (6 bases). The CDR3 covers 14 residues. V lost 5 bases and J lost 7, with 14 bases in between. Germline-derived CDR1 and CDR2 are LNHDA and SQIVND (reference sequence). Here the CDR3 reads CASSSWTIHGELFF. The CDR3 region has the DNA TGTGCCAGTAGTTCGTGGACTATACACGGGGAGCTGTTTTTT.

This chain connects TRBV6-5 to TRBJ1-1, with 7 bases lining up with TRBD1. Trimming at V came to 7 bases and at J to 7 bases, leaving 12 bases not matched to a gene. CDR3 length: 14 amino acids. Germline CDR1 is MNHEY and CDR2 is SVGAGI. The CDR3 sequence: CASIYSEGQLEAFF. The CDR3 region has the DNA TGTGCCAGCATCTACTCTGAGGGACAGCTTGAAGCTTTCTTT.

This chain joins TRBV6-5 and TRBJ2-1, with D unclear. The CDR3 totals 15 residues. V lost 0 bases, J lost 5 bases, and 11 bases lay in between. In germline, CDR1 is MNHEY, CDR2 SVGAGI. The CDR3 sequence is CASSYSRVYDNEQFF. The CDR3 nucleotides read TGTGCCAGCAGTTACTCCCGGGTTTACGACAATGAGCAGTTCTTC.

By its share, this clone is medium-sized (0.01 to 0.1%). The V and J genes are TRBV7-8 and TRBJ2-7; TRBD1 is a possible D gene (6 bases). This CDR3 comprises 13 residues. Germline CDR1 reads SGHVS; CDR2 reads FQNEAQ. Trimming took 7 bases from V and 2 from J, leaving 12 bases between them. The CDR3 protein is CASTFQGPYEQYF. The CDR3 bases are TGTGCCAGCACTTTTCAGGGGCCCTACGAGCAGTACTTC.

This clone showed up just a few times. The rearrangement links TRBV6-1 to TRBJ2-1; D unresolved. V lost 0 bases, J lost 6 bases, and 18 bases lay in between. The CDR3 has 17 amino acids. Germline V lookup: CDR1 MNHNS, CDR2 SASEGT. The CDR3 here is CASSEALRKGFGNEQFF. The DNA for the CDR3 is TGTGCCAGCAGTGAAGCGCTCAGAAAGGGATTTGGCAATGAGCAGTTCTTC.

The rearrangement links TRBV12-3 or TRBV12-4 to TRBJ2-7, with D maybe TRBD2 (6 bases). This CDR3 contains 15 residues. Deletions cut 4 bases from V and 3 bases from J, with 16 bases between. The CDR3 DNA reads TGTGCCAGCAGTTCCGAAGCGGGTCGGCTCTACGAGCAGTACTTC. This gives the protein CASSSEAGRLYEQYF.

The CDR3 nucleotides read TGTGCCAGCAGATTAACAGGGGGAGAAGCTTTCTTT. Encoded protein: CASRLTGGEAFF. This chain links TRBV11-2 with TRBJ1-1; 8 bases are shared with TRBD1. The CDR3 length is 12 residues. CDR1 SGHAT and CDR2 FQNNGV come from the germline V gene. The V gene end was trimmed by 6 bases and the J gene end by 8 bases; junction bases not matched to a gene: 5.

This clone has just one count. V and J are TRBV11-3 and TRBJ1-2; D gene ambiguous. Trimming shortened V by 3 bases and J by 7 bases, and 15 bases separated the two germline ends. The CDR3 length is 14 residues. The germline CDR1 and CDR2 sequences are SGHNT and YENEEA. CDR3 coding DNA: TGTGCCAGCAGCTTTGGTGGGGTCTCCGGTGGCTACACCTTC. It translates to CASSFGGVSGGYTF.

The rearrangement uses TRBV4-2 and TRBJ2-5, with D tentatively TRBD1 (5 bases). V was trimmed by 1 base and J by 5 bases, leaving 8 bases between them. Per the germline V gene, CDR1 is LGHNA and CDR2 is YNFKEQ. The CDR3 length is 13 residues. The CDR3 is CASSQARGETQYF. CDR3 DNA: TGTGCCAGCAGCCAAGCTAGGGGCGAGACCCAGTACTTC.

This clone is labeled as medium-sized. This chain connects TRBV7-3 to TRBJ2-6, with a weak D call TRBD1 (6 bases). The length of the CDR3 is 18 residues. In germline, CDR1 is SGHTA, CDR2 FQGTGA. Deletions cut 11 bases from V and 0 bases from J, with 23 bases between. CDR3 nucleotide sequence: TGTGCCTCCTCCGGAGGTCTTGCAGGGGACTCTGGGGCCAACGTCCTGACTTTC. Translation: CASSGGLAGDSGANVLTF.

The chain joins TRBV4-1 to TRBJ1-5; 9 bases match TRBD1. The CDR3 has 18 amino acids. The germline CDR1 and CDR2 sequences are MGHRA and YSYEKL. Losses at the gene ends were 3 bases for V and 3 bases for J; bases not matched to a gene: 12. The CDR3 nucleotides read TGCGCCAGCAGCCAGGCGCCGGGACAGGGTATCACCAATCAGCCCCAGCATTTT. Translated, it gives CASSQAPGQGITNQPQHF.

In its sample, this clone ranks as large (0.1 to 1%). The chain has TRBV5-1 and TRBJ2-1; D is perhaps TRBD1 (6 bases). V lost 4 bases and J lost 0, with 14 bases in between. Germline V lookup: CDR1 SGHRS, CDR2 YFSETQ. This CDR3 is 16 amino acids long. The CDR3 sequence: CASSLSDRSSYNEQFF. The CDR3 DNA is TGCGCCAGCAGCCTATCAGACAGGAGCTCCTACAATGAGCAGTTCTTC.

The rearrangement joins TRBV30 to TRBJ2-1, with D perhaps matching TRBD1 (5 bases). Trimming shortened V by 4 bases and J by 6 bases, and 10 bases separated the two germline ends. Germline V CDR1 and CDR2: GTSNPN, SVGIG (reference sequence). This CDR3 spans 12 amino acids. CDR3 amino acids: CAWNRRSNEQFF. The CDR3 nucleotides read TGTGCCTGGAACAGGAGAAGCAATGAGCAGTTCTTC. Looking up the rest from reference TRBV30 and TRBJ2-1 gives the full variable domain: SQTIHQWPATLVQPVGSPLSLECTVEGTSNPNLYWYRQAAGRGLQLLFYSVGIGQISSEVPQNLSASRPQDRQFILSSKKLLLSDSGFYLCAWNRRSNEQFFGPGTRLTVL.

This chain uses TRBV20-1 with TRBJ1-5; 10 nucleotides match TRBD1. Germline CDR1 and CDR2: DFQATT and SNEGSKA (reference sequence). V gave up 1 base and J gave up 6 bases; unmatched junction bases: 9. CDR3 size: 16 residues. CDR3 DNA sequence: TGCAGTGCTAGAGTGGGGGACAGGGGTTTCGTTCAGCCCCAGCATTTT. The encoded protein is CSARVGDRGFVQPQHF.

This rearrangement joins TRBV20-1 to TRBJ2-1; the match to TRBD1 covers 7 bases. CDR1 DFQATT and CDR2 SNEGSKA come from the germline V gene (reference sequence). This CDR3 spans 14 amino acids. J lost 7 bases, V lost 6 bases, and 12 bases had no gene match. Here the CDR3 reads CSASQGGEGNEQFF. CDR3 DNA: TGCAGTGCCTCCCAAGGGGGCGAAGGGAATGAGCAGTTCTTC.